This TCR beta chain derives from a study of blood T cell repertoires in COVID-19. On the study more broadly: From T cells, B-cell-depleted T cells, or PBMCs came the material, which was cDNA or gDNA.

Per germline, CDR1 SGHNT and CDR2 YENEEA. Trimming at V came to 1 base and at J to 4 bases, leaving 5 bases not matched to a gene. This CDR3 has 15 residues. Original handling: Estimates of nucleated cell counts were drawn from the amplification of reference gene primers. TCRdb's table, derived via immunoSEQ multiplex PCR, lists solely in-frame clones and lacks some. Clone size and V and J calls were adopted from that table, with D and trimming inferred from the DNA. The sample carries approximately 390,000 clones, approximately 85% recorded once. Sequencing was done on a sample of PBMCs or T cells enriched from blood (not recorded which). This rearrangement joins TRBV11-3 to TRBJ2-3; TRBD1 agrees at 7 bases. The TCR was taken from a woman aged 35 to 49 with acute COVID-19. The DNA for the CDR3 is TGTGCCAGCAGCTTAGCCCTAGGGGGCGCAGATACGCAGTATTTT. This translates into CASSLALGGADTQYF.